This entry lists 10 T cell receptor beta chains sequenced from one sample in a study of response to subunit inactivated influenza vaccine. TCRdb itself ran the RT-PCR reads through MiXCR, one entry per CDR3 protein. Altogether fewer than 200,000 distinct CDR3 sequences are present, 9.2% being singletons, with the ten largest covering roughly 11%. The specimen comprised non-naive T cells sorted from PBMCs, sampled on the day of vaccination. The receptors originated from a man aged 50 to 60 who received an inactivated influenza vaccine.

V and J are TRBV4-3 and TRBJ1-2; D unclear. The CDR3 extends over 14 amino acids. From germline, CDR1 is LGHNA and CDR2 YSLEER. The V end was cut by 0 bases, the J end by 8 bases, with 13 bases between. The CDR3 loop reads CASSQDPGRYGYTF. In DNA form, the CDR3 reads TGCGCCAGCAGCCAAGATCCAGGAAGGTACGGCTACACCTTC.

This clonotype was observed at least ten times. The chain carries TRBV4-1 and TRBJ2-7; D may be TRBD1 or TRBD2 (5 bases each). The CDR3 runs to 13 residues. Germline V gene data show CDR1 as MGHRA and CDR2 as YSYEKL. V gave up 5 bases and J gave up 3 bases, with 11 bases separating them. The CDR3 protein is CASSFGADYEQYF. The CDR3 coding sequence is TGCGCCAGCAGCTTCGGGGCCGACTACGAGCAGTACTTC.

This chain links TRBV7-2 with TRBJ1-4; TRBD1 matches at 9 bases. Germline loops: CDR1 SGHTA, CDR2 FQGNSA. The CDR3 runs to 15 residues. The trim removed 4 bases at V and 10 bases at J, leaving 10 bases unmatched. CDR3 residues: CASSYTQGAQGKLFF. The CDR3 coding sequence is TGTGCCAGCAGCTACACACAGGGGGCGCAGGGAAAACTGTTTTTT.

Turning to this clonotype: An end of the junction differs from the germline gene, which may be a read error. The chain is built from TRBV20-1 and TRBJ1-2; D unresolved. The CDR3 loop spans 15 amino acids. Germline lookup yields CDR1 DFQATT and CDR2 SNEGSKA (reference sequence). The CDR3 DNA sequence: TGCAGTACTAGAGGAGGCATCCGATTATCCTATGGCTACACCTTC. This gives the protein CSTRGGIRLSYGYTF.

Only a few counts were recorded for this clonotype. The rearrangement joins TRBV15 to TRBJ1-5; the match to TRBD1 covers 9 bases. V dropped 0 bases and J dropped 2; count of bases not matched to a gene: 14. CDR3 length equals 20 residues. Germline loops: CDR1 LNHNV, CDR2 YYDKDF (reference sequence). The CDR3 region has the DNA TGTGCCACCAGCAGAGATTTGAGGGGACAGGGAATCCGCGGCAATCAGCCCCAGCATTTT. Its protein product is CATSRDLRGQGIRGNQPQHF.

The chain combines TRBV19 with TRBJ2-7, with D hard to call. This CDR3 is 14 amino acids long. Germline V gene sequence: CDR1 LNHDA, CDR2 SQIVND (reference sequence). V was clipped by 3 bases and J by 1 base, with 10 bases between them. The CDR3 here is CASSIRAGSYEQYF. In DNA form, the CDR3 reads TGTGCCAGTAGTATCCGGGCAGGATCCTACGAGCAGTACTTC.

This clonotype was recorded many times. The genes are TRBV5-5 and TRBJ2-7; tentative D call: TRBD1 (6 bases). This CDR3 is 14 amino acids long. V lost 3 bases to trimming and J lost 4 bases, with 14 bases between them. The V gene's germline CDR1 is SGHKS and CDR2 YYEKEE (reference sequence). The CDR3 DNA sequence: TGTGCCAGCAGCTGGGCTCAACAGGGATACGAGCAGTACTTC. Its protein is CASSWAQQGYEQYF.

A few counts support this clonotype. The chain uses TRBV18 and TRBJ2-6, with TRBD1 as a possible D gene (6 bases). This CDR3 is 24 amino acids long. Trimming shortened V by 2 bases and J by 0 bases, and 32 bases separated the two germline ends. Germline CDR1 KGHSH, CDR2 LQKENI. The CDR3: CASSPWTTKSKQGAADSGANVLTF. The CDR3 nucleotides are TGTGCCAGCTCACCATGGACGACAAAATCTAAACAGGGAGCCGCAGACTCTGGGGCCAACGTCCTGACTTTC. Complete variable domain (other parts from reference TRBV18 and TRBJ2-6): NAGVMQNPRHLVRRRGQEARLRCSPMKGHSHVYWYRQLPEEGLKFMVYLQKENIIDESGMPKERFSAEFPKEGPSILRIQQVVRGDSAAYFCASSPWTTKSKQGAADSGANVLTFGAGSRLTVL.

This clonotype was recorded many times. The chain uses TRBV7-2 and TRBJ2-1, with no clear D. CDR1 and CDR2 from the germline V gene are SGHTA and FQGNSA. Trimming pared 7 bases from V and 12 bases from J, leaving 19 bases between. The CDR3 is 13 amino acids. Here the CDR3 DNA reads TGTGCCAGCACCCAAATGGTTCTCGAGTCGCAGTTCTTC. This gives the protein CASTQMVLESQFF.

This clonotype was seen at least ten times. This chain connects TRBV12-3 or TRBV12-4 to TRBJ1-2, with TRBD1 as a possible D gene (6 bases). The CDR3 is made up of 14 amino acids. The germline V and J ends were trimmed by 3 bases and 7 bases, with 15 bases remaining between them. DNA of the CDR3: TGTGCCAGCAGTTTCGTCGGCAGGGGACTTGGCTACACCTTC. This gives the protein CASSFVGRGLGYTF.